The table lists the clone carrying this T cell receptor beta chain with many counts. What it binds is unknown. Other nucleotide sequences in the sample specify the same CDR3. Repertoires were generated with immunoSEQ multiplex PCR, while TCRdb's copy carries only in-frame clones and drops some. The sample records 100,000 to 150,000 clones, roughly 90% being singletons. This record belongs to a study of cytomegalovirus exposure and HLA in healthy donors. Findings of the study overall: Reported results showed that the classifier diagnosed cytomegalovirus status with high specificity and sensitivity.

The CDR3 runs to 15 residues. The germline V gene encodes CDR1 MNHNS and CDR2 SASEGT. The V gene end was trimmed by 6 bases and the J gene end by 0 bases; junction bases not matched to a gene: 0. The rearrangement links TRBV6-1 to TRBJ2-6; 9 bases line up with TRBD1. The TCR was taken from a woman aged 18-35 years in good health and CMV-seronegative. Sequenced input: PBMCs. CDR3 loop: CASRTGGSGANVLTF. CDR3 in DNA: TGTGCCAGCAGGACAGGGGGCTCTGGGGCCAACGTCCTGACTTTC.